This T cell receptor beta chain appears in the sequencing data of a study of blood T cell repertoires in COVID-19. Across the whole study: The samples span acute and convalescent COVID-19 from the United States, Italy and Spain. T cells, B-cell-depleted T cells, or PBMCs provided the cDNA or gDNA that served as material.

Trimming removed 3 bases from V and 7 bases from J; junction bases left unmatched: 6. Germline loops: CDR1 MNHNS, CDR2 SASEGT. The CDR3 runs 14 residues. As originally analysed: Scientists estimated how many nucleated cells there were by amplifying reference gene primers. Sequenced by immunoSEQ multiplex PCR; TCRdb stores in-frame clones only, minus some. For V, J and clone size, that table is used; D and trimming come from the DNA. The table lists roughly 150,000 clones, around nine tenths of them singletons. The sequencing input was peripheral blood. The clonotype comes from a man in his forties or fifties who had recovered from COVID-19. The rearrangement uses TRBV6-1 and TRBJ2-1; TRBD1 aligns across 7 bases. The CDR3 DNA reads TGTGCCAGCAGTGACGACAGGGCGGGTAATGAGCAGTTCTTC. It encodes CASSDDRAGNEQFF.